This T cell receptor beta chain was observed in a study of cytomegalovirus exposure and HLA in healthy donors. Findings and caveats of the study: The study reported that TCR beta sequences accurately predicted HLA-A and HLA-B alleles in most subjects.

Both 60 Vbeta primers and 13 Jbeta primers went into the PCR. In the source study's methods: A later analysis tallied tens of millions of unique TCR beta chains, around 9.9 million of them shared. Data came from immunoSEQ multiplex PCR; TCRdb stores just in-frame clones and leaves some out. That table gives V, J and clone size, and the DNA gave D and trimming. The table lists 100,000 or so clones, about 77% of them singletons. In germline, CDR1 is MDHEN, CDR2 SYDVKM. V was pared by 6 bases and J by 8 bases, with 16 bases between. This CDR3 has 13 amino acids. This clone occurred a few times. As yet, its antigen is unknown.

The sequence came from a woman under 30 in good health and CMV-seropositive. The chain links TRBV28 to TRBJ1-1, with a weak D call TRBD1 (6 bases). The sample comprised PBMCs. The CDR3 nucleotides are TGTGCCAGCAGCAATTCCGGGACAATCGAAGCTTTCTTT. This encodes CASSNSGTIEAFF.